These 26 T cell receptor beta chains came from one sample sequenced in a study of Graves' ophthalmopathy and Graves' hyperthyroidism. Amplifying from RNA transcripts, the study obtained TCR beta CDR3 regions. First-round RT-PCR employed HTBI primers, with a second-round multiplex PCR after it. Each CDR3 protein gets one entry after TCRdb re-called the multiplex PCR reads with MiXCR. The table has about 620,000 distinct CDR3 sequences, approximately 22% seen once; the top ten hold around 7%. Material: peripheral blood. Receptor source: a woman younger than 30 with stable Graves' hyperthyroidism. Some clones in this sample may be carry-over from other donors' samples.

This clonotype came up many times. The chain joins TRBV20-1 to TRBJ2-7; D possibly corresponds to TRBD2 (7 bases). The CDR3 extends over 14 amino acids. Germline V lookup: CDR1 DFQATT, CDR2 SNEGSKA (reference sequence). V gave up 6 bases and J gave up 2 bases, with 17 bases separating them. The CDR3 DNA sequence: TGCAGTGCAAGGGGGAGGGGGACCACCTACGAGCAGTACTTC. Protein: CSARGRGTTYEQYF.

This clonotype was seen many times. The DNA of the CDR3 is TGTGCCAGCAGAATGGACACGAACACTGAAGCTTTCTTT. It specifies CASRMDTNTEAFF. This sequence joins TRBV2 and TRBJ1-1, with D possibly being TRBD1 (5 bases). CDR3 length: 13 residues. The V end was cut by 6 bases, the J end by 1 base, with 9 bases between. Germline V CDR1 and CDR2: SNHLY, FYNNEI.

The count of this clonotype is one. The chain combines TRBV7-2 with TRBJ2-5, with 14 bases lining up with TRBD2. Germline CDR1 is SGHTA and CDR2 is FQGNSA. The V gene end was trimmed by 5 bases and the J gene end by 5 bases; junction bases not matched to a gene: 7. This CDR3 is 16 amino acids long. The chain's CDR3 is CASSRLAGGSLETQYF. In DNA, the CDR3 is TGTGCCAGCAGCCGACTAGCGGGGGGGAGTCTTGAGACCCAGTACTTC.

This clonotype was counted at least ten times. The V and J genes are TRBV19 and TRBJ1-1, with D unresolved. Germline CDR1 is LNHDA and CDR2 is SQIVND (reference sequence). V shed 5 bases and J shed 7 bases, with 23 bases lying between them. The CDR3 extends over 16 amino acids. The CDR3 is CASSLSDYSFSFEAFF. Written as DNA, the CDR3 is TGTGCCAGTAGTTTGAGCGATTACAGCTTCTCTTTTGAAGCTTTCTTT.

As to this clonotype: This could be a read error, since a much larger clone is one nucleotide away. This rearrangement joins TRBV29-1 to TRBJ2-2; 9 bases match TRBD1. Germline trimming cut 7 bases from V and 1 base from J; bases unmatched to any gene: 7. The germline CDR1 and CDR2 sequences are SQVTM and ANQGSEA. This CDR3 comprises 15 residues. This CDR3 is CSARSGQGNTGELFF. CDR3 nucleotides: TGCAGCGCCCGATCGGGACAGGGGAACACCGGGGAGCTGTTTTTT.

This clonotype was detected many times. Compared with germline, one end of the junction differs, possibly owing to a read error. The chain recombines TRBV28 with TRBJ2-4; D is undetermined. Germline loops: CDR1 MDHEN, CDR2 SYDVKM. This CDR3 has 13 residues. CDR3 nucleotides: TGTGCCAGCAGCCTTAAGGCAGGAAACATTAAGTACTTC. This translates into CASSLKAGNIKYF.

This clonotype was seen ten or more times. The chain has TRBV19 and TRBJ1-5; tentatively, D is TRBD1 (5 bases). V dropped 1 base and J dropped 2 bases, with 9 bases sitting between them. The CDR3 is 15 amino acids. Germline V CDR1 and CDR2: LNHDA, SQIVND (reference sequence). CDR3 in DNA: TGTGCCAGTAGTATAGTGGGGGTCGGCAATCAGCCCCAGCATTTT. This encodes CASSIVGVGNQPQHF.

This clonotype was seen many times. The conserved phenylalanine or tryptophan is not found at the CDR3 terminus, so this likely reflects a read error. The chain carries TRBV7-9 and TRBJ1-1; no reliable D call. Germline CDR1 is SEHNR and CDR2 is FQNEAQ (reference sequence). The CDR3 runs to 13 residues. Between the trimmed V and J ends, which lost 6 bases and 0 bases, there was a span of 8 bases. CDR3 DNA: TGTGCCAGCAGGAGACACATGAACACTGAAGCTTTCCTT. Translating it yields CASRRHMNTEAFL.

This clonotype was seen repeatedly, ten times or more. V usage is TRBV20-1 and J usage is TRBJ2-4; TRBD1 or TRBD2 may be the D gene (5 bases each). The V and J ends lost 3 bases and 1 base respectively, with 13 bases between them. The germline V gene encodes CDR1 DFQATT and CDR2 SNEGSKA (reference sequence). This CDR3 region has 15 residues. The CDR3 loop is CSASHSGGAKNIQYF. CDR3 in DNA: TGCAGTGCTAGTCACTCTGGGGGTGCCAAAAACATTCAGTACTTC.

This clonotype showed up many times. The chain recombines TRBV27 with TRBJ2-7, with 11 positions matching TRBD2. The CDR3 covers 19 residues. J lost 0 bases, V lost 5 bases, and 15 bases had no gene match. The germline V gene encodes CDR1 MNHEY and CDR2 SMNVEV (reference sequence). CDR3 coding DNA: TGTGCCAGCAGTCCTACCGGACGACTAGCGGGGTACCTCTCCTACGAGCAGTACTTC. It codes for CASSPTGRLAGYLSYEQYF.

This clonotype occurred many times. The genes are TRBV7-2 and TRBJ2-7; 11 bases map to TRBD1. Germline CDR1 and CDR2: SGHTA and FQGNSA. J was trimmed by 6 bases and V by 6 bases; bases with no gene match: 7. The CDR3 sequence is 14 residues long. DNA of the CDR3: TGTGCCAGCAGGTGGGGACAGGGGGTGGGCGAGCAGTACTTC. Amino acids: CASRWGQGVGEQYF.

This clonotype was found many times. This chain links TRBV20-1 with TRBJ1-6; 12 positions match TRBD1. There are 15 residues in the CDR3. Germline loops: CDR1 DFQATT, CDR2 SNEGSKA (reference sequence). The V segment lost 6 bases and the J segment 8 bases; nucleotides outside the gene matches: 8. The CDR3 loop reads CSATGTGGPYSPLHF. CDR3 DNA: TGCAGTGCAACAGGGACAGGGGGCCCCTATTCACCCCTCCACTTT.

This rearrangement joins TRBV29-1 to TRBJ2-2, with D hard to call. CDR3 length: 13 amino acids. The germline V gene has CDR1 SQVTM and CDR2 ANQGSEA. Trimming took 4 bases from V and 0 from J, leaving 6 bases between them. The CDR3 nucleotides read TGCAGCGTTGGACACACGAACACCGGGGAGCTGTTTTTT. Amino acid sequence: CSVGHTNTGELFF.

This clonotype appeared a few times. The V gene is TRBV18, the J gene TRBJ2-7; a weak D match, TRBD1 (6 bases). The CDR3 extends over 14 amino acids. Germline assignment: CDR1 KGHSH and CDR2 LQKENI. Trimming cost V 0 bases and J 7 bases, with 13 bases left between them. As DNA, the CDR3 is TGTGCCAGCTCACCACCGGGCCCCACAGGGGAGCAGTACTTC. Amino acids: CASSPPGPTGEQYF.

This clonotype was detected many times. The rearrangement uses TRBV9 and TRBJ2-7, with 11 bases fitting TRBD2. J lost 6 bases, V lost 5 bases, and 13 bases had no gene match. Per germline, CDR1 SGDLS and CDR2 YYNGEE. The CDR3 is 16 residues long. The CDR3 nucleotides read TGTGCCAGCAGTCCAACACTAGCGGGAGCTTTCAGCGAGCAGTACTTC. This encodes CASSPTLAGAFSEQYF.

Ten or more counts support this clonotype. The V call is TRBV5-6, the J call TRBJ2-7; D is unresolved. The CDR3 runs to 15 residues. Germline V gene lookup returns CDR1 SGHDT and CDR2 YYEEEE. V was pared by 0 bases and J by 3 bases, with 13 bases between. CDR3 residues: CASSLGAGQNYEQYF. CDR3 nucleotides: TGTGCCAGCAGCTTGGGGGCAGGTCAGAACTACGAGCAGTACTTC.

This clonotype was recorded at least ten times. This rearrangement joins TRBV5-1 to TRBJ1-1; 8 bases fit TRBD1. Germline lookup yields CDR1 SGHRS and CDR2 YFSETQ. The V gene end was trimmed by 3 bases and the J gene end by 2 bases; junction bases not matched to a gene: 6. This CDR3 spans 15 amino acids. Written as DNA, the CDR3 is TGCGCCAGCAGCTCGGGAGGACAGGGAAACACTGAAGCTTTCTTT. Its protein is CASSSGGQGNTEAFF.

In its sample, this clonotype was seen many times. The rearrangement uses TRBV10-1 and TRBJ1-1; the D is unclear. Germline loops: CDR1 WNHNN, CDR2 SYGVQD (reference sequence). V was clipped by 8 bases and J by 4 bases, with 17 bases between them. CDR3 length equals 14 residues. The CDR3 loop is CASHLWEEGTEAFF. CDR3 bases: TGCGCCAGCCACCTCTGGGAGGAGGGCACTGAAGCTTTCTTT.

The chain joins TRBV18 to TRBJ2-7; a weak D match, TRBD2 (5 bases). Germline CDR1 is KGHSH and CDR2 is LQKENI. The CDR3 sequence is 17 residues long. The V end was cut by 3 bases, the J end by 0 bases, with 18 bases between. CDR3 sequence (DNA): TGTGCCAGCTCACCCGGCGGAGGCGGATACTTCTCCTACGAGCAGTACTTC. Translation: CASSPGGGGYFSYEQYF.

CDR3 nucleotides: TGTGCCAGCAGTTACGGGGACGGGGTGGGCTACGAGCAGTACTTC. Translating it yields CASSYGDGVGYEQYF. The V gene is TRBV6-5, the J gene TRBJ2-7; possibly TRBD1 or TRBD2 for D (5 bases each). V was pared by 2 bases and J by 3 bases, with 14 bases between. CDR3 size: 15 residues. Germline CDR1 MNHEY, CDR2 SVGAGI.

This clonotype was detected many times. The rearrangement uses TRBV5-1 and TRBJ2-2; possible D gene TRBD1, 6 bases. The CDR3 is made up of 15 amino acids. The germline gives CDR1 SGHRS, CDR2 YFSETQ. Trimming pared 2 bases from V and 6 bases from J, leaving 14 bases between. The CDR3 DNA follows: TGCGCCAGCAGCTTAAGTTCGCAGGGGCCCGGGGAGCTGTTTTTT. It codes for CASSLSSQGPGELFF.

This chain connects TRBV6-2 or TRBV6-3 to TRBJ2-7; 9 bases match TRBD2. CDR3 length: 15 residues. V trimming: 5 bases; J trimming: 2 bases; junction bases outside the gene matches: 7. Looked up from germline, CDR1 is MNHEY and CDR2 is SVGEGT. CDR3 coding DNA: TGTGCCAGCAGTATCTCGACTAGCGGAGCCTACGAGCAGTACTTC. It encodes CASSISTSGAYEQYF.

This clonotype was counted ten times or more. The rearrangement joins TRBV2 to TRBJ1-2; TRBD1 agrees at 8 bases. Losses at the gene ends were 4 bases for V and 2 bases for J; bases not matched to a gene: 3. CDR1 is SNHLY, CDR2 FYNNEI, per germline. CDR3 length: 14 residues. CDR3 in DNA: TGTGCCAGCAGTGGACAGGGGCGGAACTATGGCTACACCTTC. Protein sequence: CASSGQGRNYGYTF.

The J gene is TRBJ1-1, the V gene TRBV18, with D uncertain. The germline gives CDR1 KGHSH, CDR2 LQKENI. This CDR3 contains 13 residues. The V end was cut by 2 bases, the J end by 3 bases, with 7 bases between. Here the CDR3 DNA reads TGTGCCAGCTCACCAGGGATTGACACTGAAGCTTTCTTT. This sequence encodes CASSPGIDTEAFF.

In this sample, this clonotype turned up many times. The J gene is TRBJ2-7, the V gene TRBV20-1; D not resolved. The germline V gene has CDR1 DFQATT and CDR2 SNEGSKA (reference sequence). The CDR3 totals 12 residues. The CDR3 region is CSGATDVYEQYF. DNA for the CDR3: TGCAGCGGCGCTACAGACGTCTACGAGCAGTACTTC.

Many counts were recorded for this clonotype. V is TRBV12-3 or TRBV12-4 and J is TRBJ2-2; D is ambiguous. The V end was cut by 7 bases, the J end by 0 bases, with 9 bases between. The CDR3 is made up of 14 amino acids. DNA for the CDR3: TGTGCCAGCACCCAGGATCCGAACACCGGGGAGCTGTTTTTT. Translated, it gives CASTQDPNTGELFF.